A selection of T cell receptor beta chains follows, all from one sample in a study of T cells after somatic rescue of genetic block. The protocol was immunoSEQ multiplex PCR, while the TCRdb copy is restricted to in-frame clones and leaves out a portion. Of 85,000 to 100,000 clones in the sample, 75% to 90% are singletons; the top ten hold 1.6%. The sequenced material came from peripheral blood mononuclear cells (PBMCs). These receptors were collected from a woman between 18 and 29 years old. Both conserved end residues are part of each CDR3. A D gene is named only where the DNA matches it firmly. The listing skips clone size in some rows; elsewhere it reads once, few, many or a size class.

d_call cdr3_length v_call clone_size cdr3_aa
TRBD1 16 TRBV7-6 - CASSLTRGQGAHEQYF
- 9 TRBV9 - CASSPEAFF
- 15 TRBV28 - CASSFLGILSYEQYF
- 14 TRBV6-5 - CASSSNRVGEKLFF
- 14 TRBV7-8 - CASSIRAPARGYTF
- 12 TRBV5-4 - CASSLARETQYF
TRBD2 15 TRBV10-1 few CASSEGSGDTDTQYF
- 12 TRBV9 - CASSVQGREQFF
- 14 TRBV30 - CAWSSAYSNQPQHF
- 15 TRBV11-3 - CASSSRGNRTTEAFF
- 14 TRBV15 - CATSRAGKSYEQYF
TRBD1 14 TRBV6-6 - CASSRDRGNYGYTF
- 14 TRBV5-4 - CASSVPGSQETQYF
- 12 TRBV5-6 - CASSTPGHGAFF
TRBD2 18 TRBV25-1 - CASSEWGLGLAEANEQFF
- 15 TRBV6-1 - CASSELQGWNYEQYF
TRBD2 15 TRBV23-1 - CASRQERDSYNEQFF
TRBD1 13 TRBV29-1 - CSVAHRGNEKLFF
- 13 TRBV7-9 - CASFLQLNTEAFF
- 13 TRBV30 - CAWSVDTGRLMHF
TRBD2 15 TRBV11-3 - CASSFHGRVYNEQFF
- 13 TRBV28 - CASSPLGLDGYTF
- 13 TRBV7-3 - CASSLMAKNIQYF